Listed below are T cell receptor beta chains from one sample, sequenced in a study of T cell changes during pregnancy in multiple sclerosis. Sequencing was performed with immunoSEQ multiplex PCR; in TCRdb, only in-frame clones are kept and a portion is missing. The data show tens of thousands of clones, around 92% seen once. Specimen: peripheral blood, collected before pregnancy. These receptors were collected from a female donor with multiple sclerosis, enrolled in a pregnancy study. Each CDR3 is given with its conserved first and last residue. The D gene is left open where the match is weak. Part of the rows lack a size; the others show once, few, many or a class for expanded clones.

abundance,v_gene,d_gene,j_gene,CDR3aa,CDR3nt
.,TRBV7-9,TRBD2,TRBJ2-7,CASSDTTGHSGRDEQYF,TGTGCCAGCAGCGATACCACGGGACACAGCGGGAGGGACGAGCAGTACTTC
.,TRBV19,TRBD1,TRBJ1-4,CASRPLDRDNEKLFF,TGTGCCAGTAGGCCACTGGACAGGGATAATGAAAAACTGTTTTTT
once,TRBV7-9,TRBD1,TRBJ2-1,CASSGTGGGGTASNEQFF,TGTGCCAGCAGCGGGACAGGGGGCGGCGGGACCGCGTCCAATGAGCAGTTCTTC
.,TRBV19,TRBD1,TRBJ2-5,CASSVTGQGVVETQYF,TGTGCCAGTAGTGTTACGGGACAGGGGGTAGTGGAGACCCAGTACTTC
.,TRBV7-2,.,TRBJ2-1,CASSAMNEQFF,TGTGCCAGCAGCGCTATGAATGAGCAGTTCTTC
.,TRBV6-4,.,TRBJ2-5,CASRQGAQVETQYF,TGTGCCAGCAGACAGGGAGCCCAAGTGGAGACCCAGTACTTC
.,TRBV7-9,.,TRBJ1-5,CASSRGGSNQPQHF,TGTGCCAGCAGCCGGGGGGGTAGCAATCAGCCCCAGCATTTT
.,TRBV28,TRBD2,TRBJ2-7,CASRGSGSYEQYF,TGTGCCAGCAGGGGGAGCGGGAGCTACGAGCAGTACTTC
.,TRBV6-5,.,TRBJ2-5,CASSYTRTTQETQYF,TGTGCCAGCAGTTACACCCGGACAACCCAAGAGACCCAGTACTTC
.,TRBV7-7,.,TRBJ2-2,CASSPREGPGELFF,TGTGCTAGCAGCCCCAGGGAAGGCCCCGGGGAGCTGTTTTTT
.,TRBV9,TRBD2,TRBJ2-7,CASSVEAGAFYEQYF,TGTGCCAGCAGCGTAGAAGCGGGAGCTTTCTACGAGCAGTACTTC
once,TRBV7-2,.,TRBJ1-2,CASSSVNYGYTF,TGTGCCAGCAGCTCAGTTAACTATGGCTACACCTTC
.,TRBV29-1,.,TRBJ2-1,CSVEERSSAYNEQFF,TGCAGCGTTGAAGAACGGTCTAGCGCCTACAATGAGCAGTTCTTC
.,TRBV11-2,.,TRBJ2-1,CASSFETVLYYNEQFF,TGTGCCAGCAGCTTTGAGACAGTACTTTACTACAATGAGCAGTTCTTC
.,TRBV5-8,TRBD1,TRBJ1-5,CASSGGTGANQPQHF,TGTGCCAGCAGCGGGGGGACAGGGGCAAATCAGCCCCAGCATTTT
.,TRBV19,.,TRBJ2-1,CASKGWEGDEQFF,TGTGCCAGTAAGGGGTGGGAAGGTGATGAGCAGTTCTTC
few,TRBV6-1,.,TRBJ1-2,CASSDRETPGDGYTF,TGTGCCAGCAGTGATCGCGAGACTCCCGGGGATGGCTACACCTTC
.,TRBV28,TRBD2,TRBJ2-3,CASSPGTSGKSTDTQYF,TGTGCCAGCAGTCCTGGGACTAGCGGCAAGAGCACAGATACGCAGTATTTT
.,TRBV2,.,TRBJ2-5,CASETGLETQYF,TGTGCCAGTGAAACGGGGTTAGAGACCCAGTACTTC
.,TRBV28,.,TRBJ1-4,CASSLGTGPNEKLFF,TGTGCCAGCAGTTTAGGAACAGGGCCTAATGAAAAACTGTTTTTT
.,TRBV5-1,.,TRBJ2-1,CASSLVQGNEQFF,TGCGCCAGCAGCTTGGTACAGGGAAATGAGCAGTTCTTC
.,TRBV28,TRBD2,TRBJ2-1,CASSRTSGRPSYNEQFF,TGTGCCAGCAGTAGGACTAGCGGGAGACCATCCTACAATGAGCAGTTCTTC
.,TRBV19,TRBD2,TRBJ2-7,CASRVASGIYEQYF,TGTGCCAGTAGGGTGGCTAGCGGGATCTACGAGCAGTACTTC
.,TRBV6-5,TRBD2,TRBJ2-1,CASSFIGGRANEQFF,TGTGCCAGCAGTTTCATTGGCGGGAGGGCCAATGAGCAGTTCTTC
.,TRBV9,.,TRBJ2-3,CASSADPRGQSDTQYF,TGTGCCAGCAGCGCCGACCCTAGAGGGCAGTCCGATACGCAGTATTTT
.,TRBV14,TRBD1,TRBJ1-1,CASSLYPGLAGQGGVGTEAFF,TGTGCCAGCAGCCTATACCCCGGGTTGGCGGGACAGGGGGGGGTAGGCACTGAAGCTTTCTTT
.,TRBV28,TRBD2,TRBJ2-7,CASSPHRGGSYEQYF,TGTGCCAGCAGCCCTCACCGGGGGGGATCCTACGAGCAGTACTTC
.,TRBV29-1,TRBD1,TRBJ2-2,CSVNTGTGAGVSGELFF,TGCAGCGTTAATACCGGGACAGGGGCCGGAGTTAGCGGGGAGCTGTTTTTT
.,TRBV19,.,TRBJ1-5,CASSINELSPQHF,TGTGCCAGTAGTATAAACGAGCTCTCGCCCCAGCATTTT
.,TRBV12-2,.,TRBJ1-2,CASRLRRDFYGYTF,TGTGCAAGTCGCTTACGCCGGGACTTTTATGGCTACACCTTC
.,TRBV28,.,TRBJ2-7,CASTVGPQLSEQYF,TGTGCCAGCACCGTGGGGCCTCAACTCAGTGAGCAGTACTTC
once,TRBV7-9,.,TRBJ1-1,CASRPRENTEAFF,TGTGCCAGCAGACCGAGGGAGAACACTGAAGCTTTCTTT